The rows below give T cell receptor beta chains drawn from one sample of a study of shared clonotypes between healthy human individuals. The table came from immunoSEQ multiplex PCR; TCRdb's copy has only in-frame clones and leaves some out. The sample has about 800,000 clones, 90% to 97% seen once. Source material: naive CD8+ T cells sorted from blood. The receptors originated from a man aged 30 to 45 in good health. The CDR3 runs from the conserved cysteine through the conserved F or W. The D gene is left open where the match is weak. Only part of the rows carry a size: once, few, many, or a class if the clone is expanded.

abundance: NA
v_gene: TRBV15
len: 13
d_gene: NA
j_gene: TRBJ2-7
CDR3nt: TGTGCCACCAGCAGAGATTTGTCCTACGAGCAGTACTTC
CDR3aa: CATSRDLSYEQYF

abundance: NA
v_gene: TRBV4-1
len: 16
d_gene: NA
j_gene: TRBJ2-2
CDR3nt: TGCGCCAGCAGCCAGGCTACTAGCTCTCTCACCGGGGAGCTGTTTTTT
CDR3aa: CASSQATSSLTGELFF

abundance: NA
v_gene: TRBV4-1
len: 18
d_gene: TRBD2
j_gene: TRBJ2-7
CDR3nt: TGCGCCAGCAGCCAATTAATCCCAGCGGGAGGGCTAGCCTACGAGCAGTACTTC
CDR3aa: CASSQLIPAGGLAYEQYF

abundance: NA
v_gene: TRBV13
len: 15
d_gene: TRBD2
j_gene: TRBJ2-2
CDR3nt: TGTGCCAGCAGCTTAGCGGGAGGGAACACCGGGGAGCTGTTTTTT
CDR3aa: CASSLAGGNTGELFF

abundance: NA
v_gene: TRBV7-9
len: 11
d_gene: TRBD1
j_gene: TRBJ1-1
CDR3nt: TGTGCCAGCAGCCGGGGACAGGAAGCTTTCTTT
CDR3aa: CASSRGQEAFF

abundance: NA
v_gene: TRBV29-1
len: 14
d_gene: TRBD2
j_gene: TRBJ2-1
CDR3nt: TGCAGCGTGGCCGGACTAGCGGGAGTGAATGAGCAGTTCTTC
CDR3aa: CSVAGLAGVNEQFF

abundance: NA
v_gene: TRBV14
len: 14
d_gene: NA
j_gene: TRBJ2-7
CDR3nt: TGTGCCAGCAGCCAAGCCCTCTTAGACTACGAGCAGTACTTC
CDR3aa: CASSQALLDYEQYF

abundance: NA
v_gene: TRBV14
len: 15
d_gene: NA
j_gene: TRBJ2-1
CDR3nt: TGTGCCAGCAGCCAAGATGAGTTCACCTGGGGTGAGCAGTTCTTC
CDR3aa: CASSQDEFTWGEQFF

abundance: once
v_gene: TRBV13
len: 14
d_gene: NA
j_gene: TRBJ2-2
CDR3nt: TGTGCCAGCAGCTCCAGCCGGAACACCGGGGAGCTGTTTTTT
CDR3aa: CASSSSRNTGELFF

abundance: NA
v_gene: TRBV5-5
len: 14
d_gene: NA
j_gene: TRBJ2-7
CDR3nt: TGTGCCAGCAGCGCAGATAGCGCCCCGTACGAGCAGTACTTC
CDR3aa: CASSADSAPYEQYF

abundance: NA
v_gene: TRBV7-8
len: 19
d_gene: TRBD2
j_gene: TRBJ2-3
CDR3nt: TGTGCCAGCAGCTTAGCGCTCCTTGGGCGGGAGGCCTCCACAGATACGCAGTATTTT
CDR3aa: CASSLALLGREASTDTQYF

abundance: NA
v_gene: TRBV11-2
len: 13
d_gene: NA
j_gene: TRBJ2-7
CDR3nt: TGTGCCAGCAGCTTAGCCGCATCCTACGAGCAGTACTTC
CDR3aa: CASSLAASYEQYF

abundance: NA
v_gene: TRBV27
len: 16
d_gene: TRBD2
j_gene: TRBJ2-3
CDR3nt: TGTGCCAGCAGTCCCTGGACTAGCGGGTACACAGATACGCAGTATTTT
CDR3aa: CASSPWTSGYTDTQYF

abundance: NA
v_gene: TRBV7-9
len: 12
d_gene: TRBD1
j_gene: TRBJ2-4
CDR3nt: TGTGCCGCTAGGACAGGGGGAAACATTCAGTACTTC
CDR3aa: CAARTGGNIQYF

abundance: NA
v_gene: TRBV5-1
len: 14
d_gene: TRBD1
j_gene: TRBJ2-7
CDR3nt: TGCGCCAGCAGCTTGGCGGACAGGTCCTACGAGCAGTACTTC
CDR3aa: CASSLADRSYEQYF

abundance: once
v_gene: TRBV7-6
len: 14
d_gene: TRBD1
j_gene: TRBJ1-2
CDR3nt: TGTGCCAGCAGCCCAGGGGAGGGGGCCTATGGCTACACCTTC
CDR3aa: CASSPGEGAYGYTF

abundance: NA
v_gene: TRBV10-2
len: 10
d_gene: NA
j_gene: TRBJ1-2
CDR3nt: TGCGCCAGCACCGAGACTGGCTACACCTTC
CDR3aa: CASTETGYTF

abundance: NA
v_gene: TRBV5-1
len: 15
d_gene: NA
j_gene: TRBJ2-3
CDR3nt: TGCGCCAGCAGCTTCGAGTGGCCAACCACAGATACGCAGTATTTT
CDR3aa: CASSFEWPTTDTQYF

abundance: NA
v_gene: TRBV10-1
len: 13
d_gene: NA
j_gene: TRBJ2-3
CDR3nt: TGCGCCAGCAGTGAGGTGGCGGGAGATACGCAGTATTTT
CDR3aa: CASSEVAGDTQYF

abundance: few
v_gene: TRBV2
len: 14
d_gene: TRBD2
j_gene: TRBJ2-7
CDR3nt: TGTGCCAGCCCTGGGCGGGAGAGCTCCTACGAGCAGTACTTC
CDR3aa: CASPGRESSYEQYF

abundance: NA
v_gene: TRBV7-2
len: 13
d_gene: NA
j_gene: TRBJ2-1
CDR3nt: TGTGCCAGCCGCGGACCCCCAGATAGTCGGCAGTTCTTC
CDR3aa: CASRGPPDSRQFF

abundance: once
v_gene: TRBV6-1
len: 13
d_gene: TRBD1
j_gene: TRBJ2-7
CDR3nt: TGTGCCAGCAGTGAGGGACAGGTGTACGAGCAGTACTTC
CDR3aa: CASSEGQVYEQYF

abundance: NA
v_gene: TRBV4-3
len: 17
d_gene: TRBD1
j_gene: TRBJ2-2
CDR3nt: TGCGCCAGCAGCCCAGCCCCAGCAGGGGGCTGGACCGGGGAGCTGTTTTTT
CDR3aa: CASSPAPAGGWTGELFF

abundance: NA
v_gene: TRBV6-5
len: 12
d_gene: NA
j_gene: TRBJ2-3
CDR3nt: TGTGCCAGCAATTACTCTCCAGATACGCAGTATTTT
CDR3aa: CASNYSPDTQYF

abundance: once
v_gene: TRBV2
len: 15
d_gene: TRBD2
j_gene: TRBJ2-7
CDR3nt: TGTGCCAGCAGTGAACTAGCGGGAGTGGCCTACGAGCAGTACTTC
CDR3aa: CASSELAGVAYEQYF

abundance: NA
v_gene: TRBV28
len: 10
d_gene: TRBD1
j_gene: TRBJ2-6
CDR3nt: TGTGCCAGCAGTGCCGACAGGGTGACTTTC
CDR3aa: CASSADRVTF

abundance: NA
v_gene: TRBV19
len: 13
d_gene: NA
j_gene: TRBJ1-4
CDR3nt: TGTGCCAGTAGTATCATCCTCAATGAAAAACTGTTTTTT
CDR3aa: CASSIILNEKLFF

abundance: NA
v_gene: TRBV27
len: 15
d_gene: TRBD2
j_gene: TRBJ2-4
CDR3nt: TGTGCCAGCAGTTCCTCTCCTAGCGGGGGCGACATTCAGTACTTC
CDR3aa: CASSSSPSGGDIQYF

abundance: NA
v_gene: TRBV7-2
len: 17
d_gene: TRBD2
j_gene: TRBJ2-1
CDR3nt: TGTGCCAGCAGCCTTACAGGCGGGACTAGACCTCTCAATGAGCAGTTCTTC
CDR3aa: CASSLTGGTRPLNEQFF

abundance: NA
v_gene: TRBV9
len: 15
d_gene: TRBD2
j_gene: TRBJ2-5
CDR3nt: TGTGCCAGCAGCGGTGGGACTAGCGGCACGGAGACCCAGTACTTC
CDR3aa: CASSGGTSGTETQYF

abundance: NA
v_gene: TRBV30
len: 15
d_gene: NA
j_gene: TRBJ2-6
CDR3nt: TGTGCCTGGAGTTATGGGGGCTCTGGGGCCAACGTCCTGACTTTC
CDR3aa: CAWSYGGSGANVLTF

abundance: NA
v_gene: TRBV28
len: 14
d_gene: TRBD2
j_gene: TRBJ2-1
CDR3nt: TGTGCCAGCAGTCCCCCTACTAGCGGAGGGGAGCAGTTCTTC
CDR3aa: CASSPPTSGGEQFF

abundance: NA
v_gene: TRBV20-1
len: 10
d_gene: NA
j_gene: TRBJ2-1
CDR3nt: TGCAGTGCTACCATGGATGAGCAGTTCTTC
CDR3aa: CSATMDEQFF

abundance: NA
v_gene: TRBV9
len: 15
d_gene: TRBD2
j_gene: TRBJ2-3
CDR3nt: TGTGCCAGCAGCGTCTCTAGCGGCCTCACAGATACGCAGTATTTT
CDR3aa: CASSVSSGLTDTQYF

abundance: NA
v_gene: TRBV29-1
len: 14
d_gene: TRBD1
j_gene: TRBJ2-1
CDR3nt: TGCAGCGTAGAACAGGGGGCGCGGGTTTTTGAGCAGTTCTTC
CDR3aa: CSVEQGARVFEQFF

abundance: NA
v_gene: TRBV5-1
len: 14
d_gene: TRBD1
j_gene: TRBJ2-7
CDR3nt: TGCGCCAGCAGCCCTGGACAGGGGATATACGAGCAGTACTTC
CDR3aa: CASSPGQGIYEQYF

abundance: NA
v_gene: TRBV7-9
len: 16
d_gene: TRBD2
j_gene: TRBJ2-1
CDR3nt: TGTGCCAGCAGCCCAAAACTAGCGGGGTCATACAATGAGCAGTTCTTC
CDR3aa: CASSPKLAGSYNEQFF

abundance: NA
v_gene: TRBV6-1
len: 15
d_gene: NA
j_gene: TRBJ2-5
CDR3nt: TGTGCCAGCAGTTCGTCAGGGTCGGATCGAGAGACCCAGTACTTC
CDR3aa: CASSSSGSDRETQYF

abundance: once
v_gene: TRBV7-3
len: 16
d_gene: TRBD2
j_gene: TRBJ2-1
CDR3nt: TGTGCCAGCAGCTTAATTCCTAGCGGGAGCAAAGCTGAGCAGTTCTTC
CDR3aa: CASSLIPSGSKAEQFF

abundance: NA
v_gene: TRBV2
len: 16
d_gene: NA
j_gene: TRBJ2-1
CDR3nt: TGTGCCAGCGGACTAAATGTTGGACGAAGCACAAGGGAGCAGTTCTTC
CDR3aa: CASGLNVGRSTREQFF

abundance: NA
v_gene: TRBV11-2
len: 19
d_gene: NA
j_gene: TRBJ2-1
CDR3nt: TGTGCCAGCAGCTCCTGGACCTCGCAGGGCCCTAGGGCGGGTAATGAGCAGTTCTTC
CDR3aa: CASSSWTSQGPRAGNEQFF